A selection of T cell receptor beta chains follows, all from one sample in a study of cytomegalovirus exposure and HLA in healthy donors. Profiled with immunoSEQ multiplex PCR; TCRdb holds only in-frame clones, not every one. The table shows 200,000 or so clones, with over 65% occurring only once. The sequenced material came from PBMCs. The receptors were sampled from a man aged 18 to 29 in good health and CMV-seropositive. CDR3s include the opening cysteine and the closing phenylalanine or tryptophan. A D gene is named only where the DNA matches it firmly. Clone size, where shown, is once, few, many, or a class for clones that have expanded.

cdr3_aa,cdr3_nt,clone_size,v_call,d_call,j_call
CASSPGQGSQPQHF,TGTGCCAGCTCGCCGGGACAGGGGAGTCAGCCCCAGCATTTT,.,TRBV18,TRBD1,TRBJ1-5
CASSPLPGGSREQYF,TGTGCTAGCAGCCCCCTTCCAGGAGGGTCTAGGGAGCAGTACTTC,.,TRBV14,.,TRBJ2-7
CASSPERGTGVSNQPQHF,TGTGCCAGTAGTCCCGAGAGAGGGACAGGGGTTAGCAATCAGCCCCAGCATTTT,few,TRBV19,TRBD1,TRBJ1-5
CASSIGQVNQPQHF,TGTGCCAGTAGTATAGGACAGGTCAATCAGCCCCAGCATTTT,.,TRBV19,.,TRBJ1-5
CASSSSTSGPSTDTQYF,TGTGCCAGCAGCTCTTCCACTAGCGGTCCTAGCACAGATACGCAGTATTTT,.,TRBV5-4,TRBD2,TRBJ2-3
CASSLGTGTGGDTQYF,TGTGCCAGCAGCTTAGGAACCGGGACAGGGGGGGATACGCAGTATTTT,.,TRBV5-6,TRBD1,TRBJ2-3
CASSLDRGGYTF,TGTGCCAGCAGCTTGGACAGGGGGGGCTACACCTTC,few,TRBV5-6,TRBD1,TRBJ1-2
CASRVTGSYNEQFF,TGTGCCAGCAGGGTGACGGGGTCCTACAATGAGCAGTTCTTC,.,TRBV27,.,TRBJ2-1
CASCRLGGQYNEQFF,TGTGCCAGCTGCCGACTGGGCGGGCAATACAATGAGCAGTTCTTC,.,TRBV28,.,TRBJ2-1
CASSYEAGGGELFF,TGTGCCAGCAGTTACGAGGCCGGAGGCGGGGAGCTGTTTTTT,.,TRBV6-5,.,TRBJ2-2
CAYYRTNGGYTF,TGTGCCTACTACAGGACCAACGGTGGCTACACCTTC,.,TRBV30,.,TRBJ1-2
CASSRPMRQRGNTEAFF,TGTGCCAGCAGCCGCCCGATGAGACAAAGGGGGAACACTGAAGCTTTCTTT,.,TRBV14,.,TRBJ1-1
CAISDVREGYGYTF,TGTGCCATCAGTGATGTCAGGGAGGGCTATGGCTACACCTTC,.,TRBV10-3,.,TRBJ1-2
CASSVRRDSSSTDTQYF,TGTGCCAGCAGCGTACGCAGGGACTCATCCAGCACAGATACGCAGTATTTT,once,TRBV9,.,TRBJ2-3
CASSLVGLANNEQFF,TGCGCCAGCAGCTTGGTGGGACTAGCGAACAATGAGCAGTTCTTC,.,TRBV5-1,TRBD2,TRBJ2-1
CASSFATNEKLFF,TGTGCCAGCAGCTTCGCAACTAATGAAAAACTGTTTTTT,.,TRBV7-3,.,TRBJ1-4
CASSPWTGVYGYTF,TGTGCCAGTAGTCCTTGGACAGGGGTCTATGGCTACACCTTC,.,TRBV19,TRBD1,TRBJ1-2
CASSQVVSGQDTGELFF,TGTGCCAGCAGCCAAGTTGTGTCGGGACAGGACACCGGGGAGCTGTTTTTT,.,TRBV4-2,TRBD1,TRBJ2-2
CASSYGTAGANVLTF,TGTGCCAGCAGCTACGGGACAGCTGGGGCCAACGTCCTGACTTTC,.,TRBV11-2,TRBD1,TRBJ2-6
CSVGLASGATGELFF,TGCAGCGTTGGCCTAGCGTCGGGAGCTACCGGGGAGCTGTTTTTT,once,TRBV29-1,.,TRBJ2-2
CASRGVGTVVHNEQFF,TGTGCCAGCAGGGGGGTGGGGACAGTGGTCCACAATGAGCAGTTCTTC,once,TRBV28,TRBD1,TRBJ2-1
CASSRDRAYSNQPQHF,TGTGCCAGCAGTAGGGACAGGGCTTATAGCAATCAGCCCCAGCATTTT,.,TRBV2,TRBD1,TRBJ1-5
CASSQESPGRGEKLFF,TGTGCCAGCAGCCAAGAGAGCCCGGGTCGTGGTGAAAAACTGTTTTTT,.,TRBV14,.,TRBJ1-4
CASSLSSLRFASNEQFF,TGTGCCAGCAGCCTCTCGAGTCTCCGTTTTGCTTCCAATGAGCAGTTCTTC,.,TRBV2,.,TRBJ2-1
CASSPRDSDTQYF,TGTGCCAGCAGCCCTCGGGACTCAGATACGCAGTATTTT,.,TRBV11-3,.,TRBJ2-3
CASSLPPQLAGSTDTQYF,TGCGCCAGCAGCTTGCCACCGCAACTAGCGGGAAGCACAGATACGCAGTATTTT,.,TRBV5-1,TRBD2,TRBJ2-3
CASSLGDRGPGKLFF,TGCGCCAGCAGCTTGGGGGACAGGGGGCCCGGAAAACTGTTTTTT,.,TRBV5-1,TRBD1,TRBJ1-4
CATTGTGYEAFF,TGTGCTACCACCGGGACAGGCTATGAAGCTTTCTTT,.,TRBV28,TRBD1,TRBJ1-1
CASSGLAGGPETQYF,TGTGCCAGCAGTGGACTAGCGGGAGGGCCGGAGACCCAGTACTTC,few,TRBV6-1,TRBD2,TRBJ2-5
CASSEGKAGGPTDTQYF,TGTGCCAGCAGTGAGGGAAAAGCGGGAGGCCCCACAGATACGCAGTATTTT,many,TRBV6-4,TRBD2,TRBJ2-3
CASRPLTGQETQYF,TGTGCCAGCAGGCCCCTGACAGGACAAGAGACCCAGTACTTC,.,TRBV6-6,.,TRBJ2-5
CASSNGGGLYEQYF,TGTGCCAGCAGCAATGGGGGGGGACTCTACGAGCAGTACTTC,.,TRBV7-9,TRBD2,TRBJ2-7
CASRADEKLFF,TGTGCCAGCAGAGCGGACGAAAAACTGTTTTTT,few,TRBV28,.,TRBJ1-4
CASSQSLAGVLYEQYF,TGTGCCAGTAGTCAATCACTAGCGGGAGTGCTCTACGAGCAGTACTTC,.,TRBV19,TRBD2,TRBJ2-7
CASSDRAGAADTQYF,TGTGCCAGCAGTGATAGGGCGGGAGCAGCAGATACGCAGTATTTT,.,TRBV25-1,TRBD2,TRBJ2-3
CASSFNYEQYF,TGTGCCAGCAGCTTCAATTACGAGCAGTACTTC,.,TRBV5-4,.,TRBJ2-7
CASSLVSQNYEQYF,TGCGCCAGCAGCTTGGTGAGCCAAAACTACGAGCAGTACTTC,.,TRBV5-1,.,TRBJ2-7
CASSQGTGLGGSNQPQHF,TGTGCCAGCAGTCAGGGGACAGGGTTGGGCGGCAGCAATCAGCCCCAGCATTTT,.,TRBV28,TRBD1,TRBJ1-5
CASSFDSRYGYTF,TGTGCCAGCAGCTTTGACAGCCGGTATGGCTACACCTTC,.,TRBV7-3,.,TRBJ1-2
CAWSRVAGARSSAKNIQYF,TGTGCCTGGAGTCGGGTAGCGGGAGCCAGATCCTCAGCCAAAAACATTCAGTACTTC,.,TRBV30,TRBD2,TRBJ2-4
CASSLARKPQHF,TGTGCCAGCAGCTTAGCGAGAAAGCCCCAGCATTTT,.,TRBV7-2,.,TRBJ1-5
CASSWAGELTYEQYF,TGTGCCAGCAGTTGGGCAGGGGAACTCACCTACGAGCAGTACTTC,.,TRBV6-5,.,TRBJ2-7
CASSEAGGVYQPQHF,TGTGCCAGCAGTGAAGCGGGGGGAGTTTATCAGCCCCAGCATTTT,.,TRBV6-1,.,TRBJ1-5
CASSLVDSLKGLFF,TGTGCCAGCAGCTTAGTCGACAGCCTAAAGGGCCTCTTCTTC,.,TRBV7-2,.,TRBJ2-1
CASTLVGGTYEQYF,TGTGCCAGCACTTTAGTGGGGGGAACCTACGAGCAGTACTTC,.,TRBV28,.,TRBJ2-7
CASRAPGNNEQFF,TGTGCCAGCAGGGCCCCCGGGAACAATGAGCAGTTCTTC,few,TRBV28,.,TRBJ2-1
CASSPAGGARPTDTQYF,TGTGCCAGCAGCCCAGCGGGGGGGGCGAGGCCCACAGATACGCAGTATTTT,.,TRBV9,TRBD2,TRBJ2-3
CASSLGAQGQGETQYF,TGTGCCAGCAGCTTAGGGGCACAGGGACAGGGGGAGACCCAGTACTTC,.,TRBV7-7,TRBD1,TRBJ2-5
CAWSVGTGVNEQFF,TGTGCCTGGAGTGTGGGGACAGGGGTCAATGAGCAGTTCTTC,.,TRBV30,TRBD1,TRBJ2-1
CASTMRSSTDTQYF,TGTGCCAGCACCATGAGATCTAGCACAGATACGCAGTATTTT,.,TRBV28,.,TRBJ2-3
CASSAPLAAGTDTQYF,TGTGCCAGCAGCGCCCCACTAGCCGCCGGTACAGATACGCAGTATTTT,.,TRBV9,.,TRBJ2-3
CATTGFSYEQYF,TGTGCCACCACAGGGTTTTCTTACGAGCAGTACTTC,.,TRBV6-6,.,TRBJ2-7
CASSLRASGSNNEQFF,TGTGCCAGCAGCTTAAGGGCTAGCGGGAGTAATAATGAGCAGTTCTTC,.,TRBV7-6,TRBD2,TRBJ2-1
CASSPQGNTYEQYF,TGCGCCAGCAGCCCACAGGGTAATACCTACGAGCAGTACTTC,.,TRBV5-1,.,TRBJ2-7
CASSLYRGTRGYEQYF,TGTGCCAGCAGCTTATATCGTGGAACCCGGGGATACGAGCAGTACTTC,.,TRBV7-9,.,TRBJ2-7
CALDRTRGLEQYF,TGTGCCCTGGACCGGACTAGAGGGCTCGAGCAGTACTTC,.,TRBV30,TRBD2,TRBJ2-7
CASNRRGNEQFF,TGTGCCAGCAACAGGCGGGGCAATGAGCAGTTCTTC,once,TRBV9,.,TRBJ2-1
CASSPRGAGGPHNEQFF,TGTGCCAGCAGCCCCAGGGGAGCGGGAGGGCCCCACAATGAGCAGTTCTTC,.,TRBV7-6,TRBD2,TRBJ2-1
CASSIAPNYGYTF,TGTGCCAGTAGTATAGCCCCAAACTATGGCTACACCTTC,.,TRBV19,.,TRBJ1-2
CASSFQGQGGNYGYTF,TGTGCCAGCAGCTTTCAGGGGCAGGGCGGGAACTATGGCTACACCTTC,.,TRBV7-2,.,TRBJ1-2